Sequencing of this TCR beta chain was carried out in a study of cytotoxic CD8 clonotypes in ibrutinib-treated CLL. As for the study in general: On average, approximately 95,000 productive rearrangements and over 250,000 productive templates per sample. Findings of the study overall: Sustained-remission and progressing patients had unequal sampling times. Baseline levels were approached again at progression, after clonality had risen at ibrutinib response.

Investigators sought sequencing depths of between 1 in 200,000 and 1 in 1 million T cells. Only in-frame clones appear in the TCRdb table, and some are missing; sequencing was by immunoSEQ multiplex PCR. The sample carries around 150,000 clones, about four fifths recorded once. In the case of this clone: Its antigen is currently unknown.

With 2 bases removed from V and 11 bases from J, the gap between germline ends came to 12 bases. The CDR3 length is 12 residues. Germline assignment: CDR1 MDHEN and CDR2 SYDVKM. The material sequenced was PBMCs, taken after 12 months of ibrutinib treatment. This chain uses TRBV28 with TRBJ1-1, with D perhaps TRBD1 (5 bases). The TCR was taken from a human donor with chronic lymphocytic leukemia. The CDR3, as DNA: TGTGCCAGCAGTTTAATAGGGGTTGAGGCTTTCTTT. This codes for CASSLIGVEAFF.